This T cell receptor (beta chain) came from a study of OX40 agonist ivuxolimab in advanced cancers. About the research overall: Partial responses were achieved by three patients, of whom one had hepatocellular carcinoma and two had cutaneous melanoma.

In germline, CDR1 is SGHNT, CDR2 YENEEA. There are 19 residues in the CDR3. V shed 1 base, J shed 0 bases, and the junction held 6 bases outside the gene matches. TCRdb keeps only in-frame clones here, not all; method: immunoSEQ multiplex PCR. The sample records approximately 55,000 clones, around 86% being singletons. The chain uses TRBV11-3 and TRBJ2-1; TRBD2 aligns across 13 bases. The TCR sequence derives from an adult with an advanced solid tumor such as melanoma, head and neck, liver or kidney cancer. The material sequenced was CD4+ or CD8+ T cells sorted from blood, taken in a trial of the OX40 agonist ivuxolimab. The CDR3 loop is CASSLGGTSGIRSYNEQFF. Written as DNA, the CDR3 is TGTGCCAGCAGCTTAGGAGGGACTAGCGGGATTCGCTCCTACAATGAGCAGTTCTTC.